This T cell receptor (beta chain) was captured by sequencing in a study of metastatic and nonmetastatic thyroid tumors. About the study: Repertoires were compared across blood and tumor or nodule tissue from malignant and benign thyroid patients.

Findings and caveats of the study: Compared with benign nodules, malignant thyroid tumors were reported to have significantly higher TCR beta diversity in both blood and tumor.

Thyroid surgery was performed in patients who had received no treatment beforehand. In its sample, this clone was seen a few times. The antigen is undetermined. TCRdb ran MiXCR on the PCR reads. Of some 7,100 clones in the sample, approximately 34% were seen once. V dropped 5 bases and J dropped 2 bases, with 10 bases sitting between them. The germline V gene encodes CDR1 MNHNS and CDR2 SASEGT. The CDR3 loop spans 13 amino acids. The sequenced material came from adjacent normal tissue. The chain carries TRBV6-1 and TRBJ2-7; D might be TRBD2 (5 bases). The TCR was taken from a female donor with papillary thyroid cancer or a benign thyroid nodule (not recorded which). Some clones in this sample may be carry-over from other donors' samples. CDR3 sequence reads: CASSLGLTYEQYF. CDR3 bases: TGTGCCAGCAGTCTCGGACTGACCTACGAGCAGTACTTC.